The TCR beta chain described here comes from a study of response to subunit inactivated influenza vaccine. General observations from the study: Each seasonal influenza vaccination recruits few new T cells, the authors suggested.

In TCRdb, the RT-PCR reads were re-called with MiXCR into one record per CDR3 protein. The table shows roughly 650,000 distinct CDR3 sequences, with about 15% occurring only once. A remark on this clonotype: The antigen remains unidentified.

Germline CDR1 reads SGHRS; CDR2 reads YFSETQ. The CDR3 consists of 19 residues. V was shortened by 1 base and J by 5 bases, with 26 bases between the two germline ends. J is TRBJ2-3 and V is TRBV5-1; the D gene could be TRBD1 or TRBD2 (6 bases each). This specimen was PBMCs from blood, taken 11 to 12 days after vaccination. The source is a man in his forties or fifties who received an inactivated influenza vaccine. The chain's CDR3 is CASSLLGGLVTTRGDTQYF. The CDR3 nucleotides read TGCGCCAGCAGCTTGCTAGGGGGGCTGGTCACCACCCGGGGAGATACGCAGTATTTT.